Listed here are 24 T cell receptor beta chains from one sample, sequenced in a study of blood T cells in healthy people across ages. Sample-barcoded 5' priming and a J-beta primer mix drove a second PCR of roughly 7 to 11 cycles. Using its own MiXCR run on the 5' RACE reads, TCRdb lists one record per CDR3 protein. The sample lists roughly 560,000 distinct CDR3 sequences, less than 25% occurring once. The sample also formed part of further work on T cells of mothers and their children.

The sequenced material came from blood. Receptors were obtained from a boy younger than 18 in good health.

This clonotype came up a few times. The rearrangement uses TRBV9 and TRBJ2-3; TRBD1 or TRBD2 may be the D gene (5 bases each). Deletions cut 6 bases from V and 4 bases from J, with 18 bases between. Per germline, CDR1 SGDLS and CDR2 YYNGEE. The CDR3 extends over 15 amino acids. The CDR3 coding sequence is TGTGCCAGCACCCATGGGGGACCTCGGCCAGATACGCAGTATTTT. Protein: CASTHGGPRPDTQYF.

The chain links TRBV29-1 to TRBJ2-5; maybe TRBD1 (6 bases). The DNA end is more similar to TRBJ2-1, so the J call may be wrong. There are 12 residues in the CDR3. Germline V gene sequence: CDR1 SQVTM, CDR2 ANQGSEA. This chain's CDR3 is CSTEGDYNEQFF. The CDR3 coding sequence is TGCAGCACCGAGGGGGACTACAATGAGCAGTTCTTC.

The chain is built from TRBV5-1 and TRBJ2-3, with D perhaps TRBD1 (6 bases). Looked up from germline, CDR1 is SGHRS and CDR2 is YFSETQ. The CDR3 runs to 15 residues. V lost 4 bases and J 0 bases, leaving 12 bases between the germline ends. CDR3 in DNA: TGCGCCAGCAGCCCCAGGGGATATAGCACAGATACGCAGTATTTT. As protein: CASSPRGYSTDTQYF.

The table lists this clonotype with a few counts. Germline and junction disagree at one end, which may indicate a read error. The chain uses TRBV4-1 and TRBJ2-5, with D uncertain. This CDR3 contains 14 residues. Germline V gives CDR1 MGHRA, CDR2 YSYEKL. In nucleotides, the CDR3 is TGCGCCAGCAGCCAAGGGGGAACTATTTACGAGCAGTCCTTC. As protein: CASSQGGTIYEQSF.

This clonotype turned up a few times. The V gene is TRBV14, the J gene TRBJ2-1, with 8 bases matching TRBD1. Trimming took 0 bases from V and 9 from J; bases not matched to a gene: 10. This CDR3 spans 16 amino acids. CDR1 and CDR2 (germline): SGHDN, FVKESK. CDR3 region: CASSQDPGQGLGEQFF. CDR3 DNA: TGTGCCAGCAGCCAAGATCCCGGACAGGGATTAGGTGAGCAGTTCTTC.

Remarks on this clonotype: At one end, the junction sequence differs from germline, possibly due to a read error. V usage is TRBV6-1 and J usage is TRBJ2-6; D gene uncertain. This CDR3 is built from 17 residues. Germline CDR1 is MNHNS and CDR2 is SASEGT. The CDR3 spells CASRVVTRSSGPNVLTF. CDR3 in DNA: TGTGCCAGCAGAGTCGTCACGCGGAGCTCTGGGCCCAACGTCCTGACTTTC.

This clonotype was seen a handful of times. The chain uses TRBV29-1 and TRBJ2-2; 8 bases agree with TRBD1. Germline assignment: CDR1 SQVTM and CDR2 ANQGSEA. The CDR3 loop spans 14 amino acids. Losses at the gene ends were 4 bases for V and 7 bases for J; bases not matched to a gene: 8. The chain's CDR3 is CSVVPDRVYGELFF. The CDR3 bases are TGCAGCGTTGTCCCGGACAGGGTGTACGGGGAGCTGTTTTTT.

The chain carries TRBV28 and TRBJ1-4; possible D gene TRBD1, 5 bases. The CDR3 covers 12 residues. Germline V gene sequence: CDR1 MDHEN, CDR2 SYDVKM. Between the trimmed V and J ends, which lost 8 bases and 8 bases, there was a span of 12 bases. The CDR3 DNA follows: TGTGCCAGCCTCACATGGGGGGAAAAACTGTTTTTT. Translation gives CASLTWGEKLFF.

This clonotype was seen more than once but under ten times. This chain connects TRBV11-2 to TRBJ2-5; no clear D gene. From germline, CDR1 is SGHAT and CDR2 FQNNGV. The length of the CDR3 is 13 residues. The V gene lost 6 bases and the J gene lost 0 bases, with 8 bases spanning the gap. DNA for the CDR3: TGTGCCAGCAGTCATGGTTACCAAGAGACCCAGTACTTC. As protein: CASSHGYQETQYF.

This rearrangement joins TRBV10-2 to TRBJ2-7; 8 bases line up with TRBD1. The ends lost 2 bases at V and 2 bases at J; junction bases unmatched: 2. The CDR3 extends over 14 amino acids. Germline CDR1 and CDR2: WSHSY and SAAADI. In DNA form, the CDR3 reads TGCGCCAGCAGTGAGGGCAGGGGGCCCTACGAGCAGTACTTC. Its translation is CASSEGRGPYEQYF.

The genes are TRBV4-1 and TRBJ2-3; D is possibly TRBD2 (6 bases). This CDR3 is 15 amino acids long. The ends were cut back, 4 bases at V and 4 bases at J, with 15 bases in the middle. Germline CDR1 is MGHRA and CDR2 is YSYEKL. CDR3 in DNA: TGCGCCAGCAGCCGGGCGGAGACTAGGGCAGATACGCAGTATTTT. Its translation: CASSRAETRADTQYF.

About this clonotype: One end of the junction varies from germline; a read error may be responsible. The chain is built from TRBV15 and TRBJ2-3, with 9 bases fitting TRBD2. Per germline, CDR1 LNHNV and CDR2 YYDKDF (reference sequence). The CDR3 sequence is 17 residues long. The CDR3 region has the DNA TGTGCCGCCAGCAGAGGAGTAGCGGGGGCCCGCACAGATACGCAGTATTTT. Translation gives CAASRGVAGARTDTQYF.

As regards this clonotype: The missing conserved phenylalanine or tryptophan at the end of this CDR3 makes a read error likely. Because the CDR3's place on the DNA is in doubt, the DNA is left out and the CDR3 is given as listed by TCRdb. The CDR3 sequence: CAKKSSAKII. J is TRBJ1-2 and V is TRBV9. With termini counted, the CDR3 has 10 amino acids. The germline V gene encodes CDR1 SGDLS and CDR2 YYNGEE.

The V and J genes are TRBV20-1 and TRBJ1-4; D is ambiguous. Trimming stripped 2 bases from V and 7 bases from J, with 8 bases between. From germline, CDR1 is DFQATT and CDR2 SNEGSKA (reference sequence). CDR3 size: 12 residues. In nucleotides, the CDR3 is TGCAGTGCTAGATTCGGACCTGAAAAACTGTTTTTT. It yields the protein CSARFGPEKLFF.

This clonotype turned up a few times. V gene TRBV4-1 combines with J gene TRBJ2-5; TRBD2 is a possible D gene (6 bases). Deletions cut 4 bases from V and 7 bases from J, with 16 bases between. CDR1 and CDR2 from the germline V gene are MGHRA and YSYEKL. CDR3 length equals 14 residues. Here the CDR3 reads CASSRPGGDGTQYF. The CDR3 DNA sequence: TGCGCCAGCAGCCGCCCCGGCGGGGATGGGACCCAGTACTTC.

This chain links TRBV28 with TRBJ2-1; 8 nucleotides agree with TRBD1. Germline CDR1 MDHEN, CDR2 SYDVKM. V was pared by 2 bases and J by 3 bases, with 3 bases of the junction left unmatched. The CDR3 loop spans 15 amino acids. CDR3: CASSLDRGYYNEQFF. CDR3 coding DNA: TGTGCCAGCAGTTTAGACAGGGGATACTACAATGAGCAGTTCTTC.

The chain joins TRBV9 to TRBJ2-7; no reliable D call. Germline loops: CDR1 SGDLS, CDR2 YYNGEE. CDR3 length: 13 amino acids. Trimming removed 0 bases at V and 4 bases at J, with 8 bases between. The CDR3 protein is CASSVDGAYEQYF. For the CDR3, the DNA is TGTGCCAGCAGCGTAGATGGAGCATACGAGCAGTACTTC.

The chain is built from TRBV7-8 and TRBJ2-7; 9 bases line up with TRBD1. Trimming at V came to 4 bases and at J to 3 bases, leaving 7 bases not matched to a gene. CDR1 is SGHVS, CDR2 FQNEAQ, per germline. CDR3 length: 15 residues. DNA for the CDR3: TGTGCCAGCAGCTCTAGGCCGGGACAGGGCTACGAGCAGTACTTC. Amino acid sequence: CASSSRPGQGYEQYF.

The chain combines TRBV10-3 with TRBJ2-7, with TRBD2 matching 7 bases. With V trimmed by 8 bases and J by 0 bases, 16 bases remained unmatched. Germline-derived CDR1 and CDR2 are ENHRY and SYGVKD. The CDR3 consists of 17 residues. The CDR3 here is CAIGKNATLAGSYEQYF. In nucleotides, the CDR3 is TGTGCCATCGGAAAAAATGCGACCTTAGCGGGCTCCTACGAGCAGTACTTC.

This chain uses TRBV9 with TRBJ1-4; 12 bases are a match to TRBD1. J lost 11 bases, V lost 0 bases, and 5 bases had no gene match. CDR3 length: 15 amino acids. The germline V gene encodes CDR1 SGDLS and CDR2 YYNGEE. The CDR3 nucleotides read TGTGCCAGCAGCGTAGGAGGGACAGGGGGCCCGAAACTGTTTTTT. Translated, it gives CASSVGGTGGPKLFF. The full variable domain, rest sourced from reference TRBV9 and TRBJ1-4, is DSGVTQTPKHLITATGQRVTLRCSPRSGDLSVYWYQQSLDQGLQFLIQYYNGEERAKGNILERFSAQQFPDLHSELNLSSLELGDSALYFCASSVGGTGGPKLFFGSGTQLSVL.

There are many counts of this clonotype. This chain uses TRBV6-2 or TRBV6-3 with TRBJ2-7; D remains unclear. Germline-derived CDR1 and CDR2 are MNHEY and SVGEGT. The CDR3 sequence is 12 residues long. V lost 5 bases to trimming and J lost 2 bases, with 7 bases between them. The CDR3 spells CASSLPPYEQYF. In DNA, the CDR3 is TGTGCCAGCAGTCTCCCGCCCTACGAGCAGTACTTC.

The chain has TRBV16 and TRBJ1-1; D is ambiguous. The germline V and J ends were trimmed by 4 bases and 1 base, with 10 bases remaining between them. This CDR3 region has 14 residues. Germline CDR1 KGHSY, CDR2 FQNENV. This CDR3 reads CASSPQAANTEAFF. CDR3 DNA sequence: TGTGCCAGCAGCCCGCAGGCAGCGAACACTGAAGCTTTCTTT.

The V gene is TRBV4-1, the J gene TRBJ2-6; D perhaps matches TRBD1 (6 bases). Germline loops: CDR1 MGHRA, CDR2 YSYEKL. This CDR3 is 17 amino acids long. V was clipped by 1 base and J by 0 bases, with 10 bases between them. CDR3 in DNA: TGCGCCAGCAGCCAAGTCAGGGGACCCTCTGGGGCCAACGTCCTGACTTTC. This sequence encodes CASSQVRGPSGANVLTF.

The rearrangement joins TRBV11-2 to TRBJ2-1; the D is unclear. Germline V lookup: CDR1 SGHAT, CDR2 FQNNGV. This CDR3 is 14 amino acids long. The V and J ends lost 0 bases and 9 bases respectively, with 12 bases between them. The CDR3: CASSLDRPGVEQFF. The CDR3 nucleotides read TGTGCCAGCAGCTTAGACCGCCCTGGCGTTGAGCAGTTCTTC. Complete variable domain (other parts from reference TRBV11-2 and TRBJ2-1): EAGVAQSPRYKIIEKRQSVAFWCNPISGHATLYWYQQILGQGPKLLIQFQNNGVVDDSQLPKDRFSAERLKGVDSTLKIQPAKLEDSAVYLCASSLDRPGVEQFFGPGTRLTVL.